Listed below are T cell receptor beta chains from one sample, sequenced in a study of blood T cells in healthy people across ages. MiXCR, applied by TCRdb to the 5' RACE reads, yields one record per CDR3 protein. Of around 1.5 million distinct CDR3 sequences in the sample, about 31% are singletons; the top ten hold about 11%. Sample: blood. Receptors were obtained from a woman in her 30s in good health. CDR3s include the opening cysteine and the closing phenylalanine or tryptophan. The D gene is left open where the match is weak. Clone size appears in some rows only: once, few, many, or a class for an expanded clone.

j_call v_call clone_size cdr3_length d_call cdr3_nt cdr3_aa
TRBJ2-1 TRBV12-3/TRBV12-4 many 14 TRBD2 TGTGCCAGCAGTTCTAGCGGGAGCGATGATGAGCAGTTCTTC CASSSSGSDDEQFF
TRBJ1-6 TRBV30 . 18 TRBD1 TGTGCCTGGACTCTGGGGACAGCGAGGGGCTCCTATAATTCACCCCTCCACTTT CAWTLGTARGSYNSPLHF
TRBJ1-2 TRBV28 . 14 . TGTGCCAGCAGTTTCCCCTCTTCTAACTATGGCTACACCTTC CASSFPSSNYGYTF
TRBJ2-5 TRBV12-3/TRBV12-4 many 15 . TGTGCCAGCAGTTTATTGGCAGGTAGCCAAGAGACCCAGTACTTC CASSLLAGSQETQYF
TRBJ2-3 TRBV6-1 . 19 TRBD1 TGTGCCAGCAGCGGAAGCAAGGGCAGGGGGACCGGCTTCACAGATACGCAGTATTTT CASSGSKGRGTGFTDTQYF
TRBJ2-1 TRBV5-6 . 16 TRBD2 TGTGCCAGCAGCTGGACCGGGAGGACTAGTGGCAATGAGCAGTTCTTC CASSWTGRTSGNEQFF
TRBJ1-2 TRBV6-6 . 12 . TGTGCTAGCAACTCTGGGAGCTATGGCTACACCTTC CASNSGSYGYTF
TRBJ2-1 TRBV20-1 . 11 . TGCAGTGCCGATAGTACTAATGAGCAGTTCTTC CSADSTNEQFF
TRBJ2-1 TRBV10-2 . 14 . TGCGCCAGCAGTGATGACCCGCGGCGGAATGAGCAGTTCTTC CASSDDPRRNEQFF
TRBJ2-7 TRBV10-3 . 12 . TGTGCCAGTGGCCGGACGGGGGCCGAGCAGTACTTC CASGRTGAEQYF
TRBJ1-5 TRBV20-1 few 16 . TGCAGTGCTAGAGATAGACGGACGGGATACAATCAGCCCCAGCATTTT CSARDRRTGYNQPQHF
TRBJ1-2 TRBV9 few 17 TRBD1 TGTGCCAGCAGCGTAGAGGGACAGGGGGTACTTTTTGGTGGCTACACCTTC CASSVEGQGVLFGGYTF
TRBJ1-2 TRBV6-6 once 13 TRBD1 TGTGCCGGCAGCTCACAGGGGAACTATGGCTACACCTTC CAGSSQGNYGYTF
TRBJ2-1 TRBV6-1 . 16 . TGTGCCAGCCTCGTATCGGGGGGCCGCTCCTACAATGAGCAGTTCTTC CASLVSGGRSYNEQFF
TRBJ2-1 TRBV5-1 . 14 TRBD2 TGCGCCAGCAGCTTGGTTAGCGGGAGGGATGAGCAGTTCTTC CASSLVSGRDEQFF
TRBJ2-3 TRBV20-1 many 15 TRBD2 TGCAGTACGGAAACCGGGACTAGCGACACAGATACGCAGTATTTT CSTETGTSDTDTQYF
TRBJ2-7 TRBV20-1 . 15 . TGCAGTGCTAGAACCATCCGGGCCCTAACCTACGAGCAGTACTTC CSARTIRALTYEQYF
TRBJ2-7 TRBV10-3 many 14 . TGTGCCATCAGTGAGTCGGGGCTAGGGTATGAGCAGTACTTC CAISESGLGYEQYF
TRBJ2-7 TRBV11-2 few 16 . TGTGCCAGCAGCTTAGACTACGAGGGAGCAGAATACGAGCAGTACTTC CASSLDYEGAEYEQYF